Included here is one TCR beta chain sequence, with context. The antigen is unknown. Sequencing was performed with immunoSEQ multiplex PCR; in TCRdb, only in-frame clones are kept and a portion is missing. The data hold approximately 180,000 clones, with roughly 86% observed a single time. The data belong to a study of cytomegalovirus exposure and HLA in healthy donors. Findings and caveats of the study: The investigators catalogued 150 to 200 TCR beta chains as cytomegalovirus-associated. Most TCR sequences were rare, but some public TCRs occurred in many donors. The classifier reportedly diagnosed cytomegalovirus status with high specificity and sensitivity.

The germline V gene encodes CDR1 SGHDT and CDR2 YYEEEE. V lost 1 base, J lost 6 bases, and 16 bases lay in between. This CDR3 has 15 amino acids. While the first cohort had 600 to 800 subjects, the donors belonged to the separate validation cohort of over a hundred subjects. The J gene is TRBJ2-5, the V gene TRBV5-6, with D perhaps TRBD1 (6 bases). The sequencing input was PBMCs. The sequence derives from a man in his late teens or twenties in good health and CMV-seropositive. CDR3 sequence reads: CASSLKARGRQTQYF. Written as DNA, the CDR3 is TGTGCCAGCAGCTTGAAGGCCAGGGGTCGGCAGACCCAGTACTTC.